This TCR beta chain appears in the sequencing data of a study of memory CD4+ T cells and cytomegalovirus serostatus (dated by TCRdb to between 2018 and 2021). In the study overall: The cohort included roughly 33 healthy adults from Belgium, of whom 9 were CMV seropositive and roughly 25 were CMV seronegative. CD4+ memory TCRbeta repertoires of a Belgian cohort with known cytomegalovirus serostatus were sequenced in order to replicate a published TCR-based CMV serostatus classifier.

Single viable CD3+CD4+CD8-CD45RO+ cells were sorted as memory CD4+ T cells on a FACSAria II. CMV serostatus was assessed using a Roche Elecsys assay, by which serum IgG against CMV pp150, pp28, p38 and p52 was detected. Following thawing, total CD4+ T cells were enriched through positive selection using CD4 magnetic microbeads. The samples came from a different study that was designed specifically to examine the CD4+ T cell memory repertoire. Peripheral blood mononuclear cells were isolated and cryopreserved according to standard operating procedures, and serum was stored at -80 degrees C. The staining used CD3-PerCP (BW264/56), CD4-APC (RPA-T4), CD45RO-PE (UCHT1) and CD8-Pacific Orange (3B5) antibodies, and Sytox blue was used to exclude non-viable cells. The germline V gene gives CDR1 as KGHSH and CDR2 as LQKENI. The CDR3 measures 13 amino acids from cysteine to phenylalanine. Just the 39-base CDR3 DNA is kept, in frame starting at base 1. V is clipped by 2 bases and J by 3 bases, and the sequence between their germline boundaries is 7 bases long.

Overall results and qualifications from the work: Of around 150 previously reported CMV-associated TCRbeta sequences, approximately 70 appeared in the CD4+ memory repertoires, each in one to five individuals. The results were read as suggesting that the CMV-associated TCR signature is, for the most part, present in the CD4+ memory repertoire. For predicting CMV serostatus, the median bootstrapped AUC was roughly 0.95 using the original framework and 0.91 using a US-trained random forest. On the Belgian cohort, the classifier built on the original framework reached a median bootstrapped AUC of around 0.96, with a 95% CI of 0.76-1.00. Unlike the original study, which covered naive and memory CD4+ and CD8+ populations, the Belgian study sequenced only CD4+CD45RO+ memory cells.

The sample holds a few counts of this clone. Its antigen is not yet known. Per-base quality was not reported, and no clone a single base away is much larger than it. The Quick-DNA Microprep Kit was used to extract genomic DNA from the sorted cells. Amplification of TCRbeta DNA was done with the immunoSEQ hsTCRbeta kit, following the protocol from the manufacturer. TCRbeta libraries were sequenced on an Illumina MiSeq instrument. As for the original processing: Following removal of out-of-frame sequences, around 2.4 million distinct TCRbeta sequences were retained, with an average of roughly 70,000 per individual. Each individual was scored by the count of 150 to 200 previously reported CMV-associated TCRbeta sequences and the total productive distinct TCRbeta count. A beta-binomial model was reimplemented in Python, and random forests from scikit-learn, run with default parameters, were trained on data from the US cohort. On the Belgian cohort, classifier performance was reported as the median AUC, along with percentile confidence intervals, across 10,000 bootstrap iterations. The source is immuneACCESS, and TCRdb retained only in-frame sequences with V and J called. Part of the clones is not carried over; for the studies checked, unresolved V genes explain less than half of this, and the remainder is unexplained. V and J calls and clone size are as listed in that table; D and trimming were resolved from the DNA. This sample is represented by 50,000 to 60,000 clones; about 80% of them were singletons. About 1.4% of the sample lies in the top ten.

The receptor was isolated from an adult in good health and CMV-seropositive. Recombination joined TRBV18 with TRBJ1-1; TRBD1 is possibly the D segment (6 matching bases). The sequenced sample was memory CD4+ T cells from blood. The DNA reads as follows: TGTGCCAGCTCACCAAGGGGGGACACTGAAGCTTTCTTT. This encodes CASSPRGDTEAFF.